What follows are 25 T cell receptor beta chains derived from one specimen sequenced in a study of blood T cell repertoires in COVID-19. Sequencing used immunoSEQ multiplex PCR; TCRdb keeps in-frame clones, though not all of them. The data contain a few hundred thousand clones, 89% of them seen just once; the ten biggest clones take up roughly an eighth. Sequenced input: peripheral blood. These receptor sequences come from a woman aged 60-75 years with acute or convalescent COVID-19.

The chain couples TRBV5-4 to TRBJ1-5, with D hard to call. Trimming left V 0 bases short and J 5 bases short, with 6 bases between. Per germline, CDR1 SGHNT and CDR2 YYREEE (reference sequence). CDR3 length: 13 residues. The CDR3 is CASSLGADQPQHF. The CDR3, as DNA: TGTGCCAGCAGCTTGGGGGCTGATCAGCCCCAGCATTTT.

This clone was observed a single time. The CDR3 DNA reads as TGTGCCAGCAGTTCTATCACCGGGGAGCTGTTTTTT. Translated, it gives CASSSITGELFF. The chain employs TRBV5-5 and TRBJ2-2; D unresolved. The germline V gene has CDR1 SGHKS and CDR2 YYEKEE (reference sequence). The V and J ends lost 5 bases and 4 bases respectively, with 6 bases between them. CDR3 size: 12 residues.

This sequence joins TRBV6-5 and TRBJ2-5, with TRBD1 identical over 10 bases. Germline values: CDR1 MNHEY, CDR2 SVGAGI. There are 14 residues in the CDR3. Germline trimming cut 5 bases from V and 1 base from J; bases unmatched to any gene: 1. CDR3 nucleotide sequence: TGTGCCAGCAGTAGGACAGGGGGCCAAGAGACCCAGTACTTC. Its protein product is CASSRTGGQETQYF.

This chain uses TRBV29-1 with TRBJ1-4; D unresolved. V lost 7 bases and J lost 6, with 6 bases in between. There are 10 residues in the CDR3. Germline CDR1 and CDR2: SQVTM and ANQGSEA. CDR3 in DNA: TGCAGCGGGCTTTATGAAAAACTGTTTTTT. Its translation is CSGLYEKLFF.

The chain links TRBV4-1 to TRBJ1-1, with D possibly being TRBD1 (6 bases). Germline assignment: CDR1 MGHRA and CDR2 YSYEKL. The V end lost 4 bases, the J end lost 1 base, and 19 bases lay between the germline ends. The CDR3 extends over 17 amino acids. In nucleotides, the CDR3 is TGCGCCAGCAGCCCAGGGGCTAGGTCGGGGGGGAACACTGAAGCTTTCTTT. It translates to CASSPGARSGGNTEAFF.

The V call is TRBV10-3, the J call TRBJ2-2, with a possible D match to TRBD1 (6 bases). The ends were cut back, 8 bases at V and 2 bases at J, with 12 bases in the middle. Germline V lookup: CDR1 ENHRY, CDR2 SYGVKD. The CDR3 runs 14 residues. This CDR3 is CAILDSTNTGELFF. CDR3 DNA sequence: TGTGCCATCTTGGACAGTACCAACACCGGGGAGCTGTTTTTT.

This chain joins TRBV6-2 or TRBV6-3 and TRBJ1-5, with 7 bases identical to TRBD1. This CDR3 is 14 amino acids long. Germline V lookup: CDR1 MNHEY, CDR2 SVGEGT. V lost 0 bases, J lost 5 bases, and 1 base stayed unmatched. CDR3 nucleotide sequence: TGTGCCAGCAGTTACTCGACAGGGTATCAGCCCCAGCATTTT. Protein product: CASSYSTGYQPQHF.

Written as DNA, the CDR3 is TGTGCCAGCAGTTTATCACGGACACTTAACACTGAAGCTTTCTTT. It specifies CASSLSRTLNTEAFF. The chain links TRBV27 to TRBJ1-1, with D perhaps matching TRBD1 (5 bases). Germline lookup yields CDR1 MNHEY and CDR2 SMNVEV (reference sequence). The CDR3 loop spans 15 amino acids. Trimming removed 0 bases at V and 2 bases at J, with 10 bases between.

The chain combines TRBV28 with TRBJ2-1; D perhaps matches TRBD1 (5 bases). The V end was cut by 7 bases, the J end by 7 bases, with 14 bases between. This CDR3 contains 13 residues. Germline V gene sequence: CDR1 MDHEN, CDR2 SYDVKM. For the CDR3, the DNA is TGTGCCAGCAATCAGGGAATCATTAATGAGCAGTTCTTC. Amino acid sequence: CASNQGIINEQFF.

Regarding this clone: Other DNA sequences in the same sample also yield this CDR3. The V and J genes are TRBV5-1 and TRBJ1-5; 8 nucleotides line up with TRBD1. CDR3 length equals 16 residues. J lost 1 base, V lost 0 bases, and 3 bases had no gene match. Germline CDR1 is SGHRS and CDR2 is YFSETQ. The CDR3: CASSLGAGGSNQPQHF. The CDR3 bases are TGCGCCAGCAGCTTGGGAGCAGGGGGCAGCAATCAGCCCCAGCATTTT.

Note on this clone: Other DNA sequences within the sample encode an identical CDR3. The chain carries TRBV5-1 and TRBJ2-7; perhaps TRBD2 as D (6 bases). Trimming took 0 bases from V and 4 from J, leaving 11 bases between them. Germline CDR1 and CDR2: SGHRS and YFSETQ. The CDR3 is 14 residues long. CDR3 region: CASSLDGGSYEQYF. CDR3 bases: TGCGCCAGCAGCTTGGATGGGGGGAGTTACGAGCAGTACTTC.

The chain combines TRBV7-3 with TRBJ2-1; no clear D gene. The CDR3 consists of 15 residues. Germline V lookup: CDR1 SGHTA, CDR2 FQGTGA. Between the trimmed V and J ends, which lost 5 bases and 0 bases, there was a span of 11 bases. CDR3 sequence reads: CASSLQFRSYNEQFF. In DNA form, the CDR3 reads TGTGCCAGCAGCCTACAGTTCCGCTCCTACAATGAGCAGTTCTTC.

The chain joins TRBV21-1 to TRBJ2-7; the DNA was not compared with TRBD1, the D call given in the table. TRBV21-1 is a recognized pseudogene. The CDR3 sequence is 15 residues long. The CDR3 DNA reads TGTGCCAGCAGGGACCGGGACAGAGACACCTACGAGCAGTACTTC. This codes for CASRDRDRDTYEQYF.

This clone showed up just once. The rearrangement links TRBV9 to TRBJ2-2, with TRBD1 matching 7 bases. The junction had 6 bases not matched to a gene; V was cut back by 4 bases and J by 0 bases. This CDR3 contains 16 residues. Germline values: CDR1 SGDLS, CDR2 YYNGEE. The CDR3 DNA is TGTGCCAGCAGCCCAAGGGACAGATCGAACACCGGGGAGCTGTTTTTT. Translating it yields CASSPRDRSNTGELFF. Complete variable domain (other parts from reference TRBV9 and TRBJ2-2): DSGVTQTPKHLITATGQRVTLRCSPRSGDLSVYWYQQSLDQGLQFLIQYYNGEERAKGNILERFSAQQFPDLHSELNLSSLELGDSALYFCASSPRDRSNTGELFFGEGSRLTVL.

V is TRBV5-1 and J is TRBJ1-2, with TRBD1 matching 10 bases. The CDR3 covers 18 residues. The junction had 8 bases not matched to a gene; V was cut back by 0 bases and J by 0 bases. From germline, CDR1 is SGHRS and CDR2 YFSETQ. DNA for the CDR3: TGCGCCAGCAGCTTGGTCGTCATGGGACAGGGGACTAACTATGGCTACACCTTC. This codes for CASSLVVMGQGTNYGYTF.

This clone has just one count. This chain connects TRBV3-1 (or the pseudogene TRBV3-2) to TRBJ1-2, with a tentative D call TRBD1 (6 bases). Trimming stripped 4 bases from V and 3 bases from J, with 9 bases between. The CDR3 spans 13 residues. Per germline, CDR1 LGHDT and CDR2 YNNKEL (reference sequence). The CDR3 nucleotides read TGTGCCAGCAGCCCCAGGGGCTACTATGGCTACACCTTC. The encoded protein is CASSPRGYYGYTF.

The chain joins TRBV4-3 to TRBJ2-7; D unresolved. The CDR3 is made up of 13 amino acids. V shed 4 bases and J shed 10 bases, with 17 bases lying between them. Germline CDR1 reads LGHNA; CDR2 reads YSLEER. In DNA, the CDR3 is TGCGCCAGCAGCCTCAACCTCCAGGCCGAACAGTACTTC. This translates into CASSLNLQAEQYF.

The CDR3 loop is CAWSVGRGLSTEAFF. The DNA of the CDR3 is TGTGCCTGGAGTGTAGGCAGGGGGCTGAGCACTGAAGCTTTCTTT. The chain links TRBV30 to TRBJ1-1, with 8 bases that match TRBD1. This CDR3 is 15 amino acids long. The V gene end was trimmed by 0 bases and the J gene end by 4 bases; junction bases not matched to a gene: 7. Germline V gene sequence: CDR1 GTSNPN, CDR2 SVGIG (reference sequence).

The chain employs TRBV29-1 and TRBJ2-2; TRBD2 agrees at 8 bases. The CDR3 spans 14 residues. The germline V gene has CDR1 SQVTM and CDR2 ANQGSEA. V lost 6 bases and J lost 6; bases outside the gene matches: 9. The chain's CDR3 is CSVDSSGRAGELFF. CDR3 bases: TGCAGCGTGGATTCTAGCGGGCGCGCCGGGGAGCTGTTTTTT.

The rearrangement uses TRBV7-2 and TRBJ2-5; D is possibly TRBD2 (5 bases). The CDR3 is made up of 18 amino acids. The V gene lost 0 bases and the J gene lost 5 bases, with 22 bases spanning the gap. The germline gives CDR1 SGHTA, CDR2 FQGNSA. The CDR3 DNA reads as TGTGCCAGCAGCTTAGCCCCAAGGAGGCTCAAGGGAGCCGAGACCCAGTACTTC. Encoded protein: CASSLAPRRLKGAETQYF.

The V gene is TRBV2, the J gene TRBJ2-1; 10 nucleotides line up with TRBD1. Looked up from germline, CDR1 is SNHLY and CDR2 is FYNNEI. The CDR3 is made up of 15 amino acids. After removal of 7 bases from V and 3 bases from J, the junction contained 6 bases not matched to a gene. The CDR3 is CASTKGQGFYNEQFF. The CDR3 nucleotides are TGTGCCAGCACCAAGGGACAGGGGTTCTACAATGAGCAGTTCTTC.

The chain uses TRBV6-2 or TRBV6-3 and TRBJ1-1, with D unclear. Germline assignment: CDR1 MNHEY and CDR2 SVGEGT. The length of the CDR3 is 16 residues. The germline V and J ends were trimmed by 2 bases and 6 bases, with 19 bases remaining between them. CDR3 in amino acids: CASSYPLGNLVAEAFF. The CDR3 nucleotides are TGTGCCAGCAGTTACCCCCTTGGAAACCTAGTCGCTGAAGCTTTCTTT.

The genes are TRBV4-2 and TRBJ1-4, with 7 bases aligning to TRBD1. The CDR3 is 15 amino acids. Per the germline V gene, CDR1 is LGHNA and CDR2 is YNFKEQ. V was clipped by 4 bases and J by 2 bases; unmatched bases: 4. CDR3 amino acids: CASSPPGQTNEKLFF. The CDR3 DNA reads TGTGCCAGCAGCCCGCCGGGACAGACTAATGAAAAACTGTTTTTT.

The CDR3 spells CASSLVGLDAGELFF. For the CDR3, the DNA is TGTGCCAGCAGCTTAGTAGGCCTAGATGCCGGGGAGCTGTTTTTT. The chain has TRBV5-8 and TRBJ2-2; D is unclear. The CDR3 totals 15 residues. V lost 2 bases, J lost 6 bases, and 14 bases lay in between. The V gene's germline CDR1 is SGHTS and CDR2 YDEGEE.

V and J are TRBV5-5 and TRBJ2-3; 10 bases agree with TRBD1. CDR3 length: 12 amino acids. V shed 9 bases and J 6 bases; nucleotides not matched to a gene: 4. CDR1 is SGHKS and CDR2 is YYEKEE in the germline V gene (reference sequence). The CDR3: CATGQGGDTQYF. CDR3 nucleotide sequence: TGTGCCACCGGACAGGGGGGGGATACGCAGTATTTT.